Included here is one T cell receptor (beta chain) sequence, with context. Its antigen is unidentified. This sample was taken from a study of cytomegalovirus exposure and HLA in healthy donors. From germline, CDR1 is SQVTM and CDR2 ANQGSEA. The CDR3 totals 13 residues. V gave up 6 bases and J gave up 1 base, with 12 bases separating them. Study-wide results and limits: On later analysis, the bulk of CMV-associated TCR beta chains appeared to be HLA-restricted. Per published accounts, TCR beta sequences correctly predicted the HLA-A and HLA-B alleles of most subjects.

It was with 60 Vbeta and 13 Jbeta primers that the PCR ran. Sequencing used immunoSEQ multiplex PCR; TCRdb keeps in-frame clones, though not all of them. In the table there are about 110,000 clones, approximately 84% of which are singletons. This clonotype originated in a man aged 45-60 years in good health and CMV-seronegative. The chain couples TRBV29-1 to TRBJ1-1; TRBD1 might be the D (5 bases). The material sequenced was PBMCs. CDR3 bases: TGCAGCGTGGCCCTCACAGGGAACACTGAAGCTTTCTTT. It yields the protein CSVALTGNTEAFF.